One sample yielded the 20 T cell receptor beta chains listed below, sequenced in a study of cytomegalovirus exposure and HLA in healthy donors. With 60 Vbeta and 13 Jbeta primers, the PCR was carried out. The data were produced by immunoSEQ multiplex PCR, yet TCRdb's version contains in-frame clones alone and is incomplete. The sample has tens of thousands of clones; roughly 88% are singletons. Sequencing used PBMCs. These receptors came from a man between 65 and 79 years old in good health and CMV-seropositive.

CDR3 residues: CASSSGQPNSYEQYF. CDR3 sequence (DNA): TGTGCCAGCAGCTCCGGACAGCCAAATTCCTACGAGCAGTACTTC. The chain uses TRBV5-5 and TRBJ2-7, with a tentative D call TRBD1 (6 bases). Germline CDR1 is SGHKS and CDR2 is YYEKEE (reference sequence). This CDR3 has 15 amino acids. Trimming removed 3 bases from V and 1 base from J, with 14 bases in between.

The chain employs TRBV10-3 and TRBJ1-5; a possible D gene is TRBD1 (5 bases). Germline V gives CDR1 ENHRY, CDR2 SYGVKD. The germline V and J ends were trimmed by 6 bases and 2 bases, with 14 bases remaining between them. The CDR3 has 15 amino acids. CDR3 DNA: TGTGCCATCAGCGCGAACCAGGGCGGCAATCAGCCCCAGCATTTT. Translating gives CAISANQGGNQPQHF.

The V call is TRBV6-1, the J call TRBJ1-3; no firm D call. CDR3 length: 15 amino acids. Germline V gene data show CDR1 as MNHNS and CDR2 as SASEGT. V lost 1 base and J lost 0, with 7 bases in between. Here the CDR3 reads CASSEEGLSGNTIYF. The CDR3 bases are TGTGCCAGCAGTGAAGAAGGACTCTCTGGAAACACCATATATTTT.

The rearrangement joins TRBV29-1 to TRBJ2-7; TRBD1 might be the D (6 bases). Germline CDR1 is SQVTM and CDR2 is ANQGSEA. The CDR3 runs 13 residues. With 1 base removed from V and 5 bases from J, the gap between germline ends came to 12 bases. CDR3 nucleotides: TGCAGCGTTGAAGCGGACAGTCGTCACGAGCAGTACTTC. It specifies CSVEADSRHEQYF.

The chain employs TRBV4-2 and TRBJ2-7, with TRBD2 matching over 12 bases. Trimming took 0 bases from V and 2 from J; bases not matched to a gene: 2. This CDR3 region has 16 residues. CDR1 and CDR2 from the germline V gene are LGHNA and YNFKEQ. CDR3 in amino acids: CASSQDLAGGPYEQYF. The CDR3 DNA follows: TGTGCCAGCAGCCAAGATCTAGCGGGAGGGCCCTACGAGCAGTACTTC.

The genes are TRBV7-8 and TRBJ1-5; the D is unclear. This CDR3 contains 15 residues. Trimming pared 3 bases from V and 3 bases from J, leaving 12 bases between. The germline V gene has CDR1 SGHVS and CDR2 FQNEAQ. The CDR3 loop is CASSFAVQINQPQHF. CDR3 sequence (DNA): TGTGCCAGCAGCTTTGCAGTACAGATCAATCAGCCCCAGCATTTT.

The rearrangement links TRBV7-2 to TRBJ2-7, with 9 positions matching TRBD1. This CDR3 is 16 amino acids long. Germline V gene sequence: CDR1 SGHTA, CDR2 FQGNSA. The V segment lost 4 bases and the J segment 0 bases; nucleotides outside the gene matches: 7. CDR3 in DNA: TGTGCCAGCAGCTCGGGACCGGGACAGGGCTCCTACGAGCAGTACTTC. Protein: CASSSGPGQGSYEQYF.

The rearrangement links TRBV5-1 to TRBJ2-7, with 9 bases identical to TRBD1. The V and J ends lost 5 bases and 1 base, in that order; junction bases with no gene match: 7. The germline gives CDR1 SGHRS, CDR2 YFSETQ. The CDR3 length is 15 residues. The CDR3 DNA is TGCGCCAGCAGTACAACAGGGGGCAAGTCCTACGAGCAGTACTTC. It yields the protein CASSTTGGKSYEQYF.

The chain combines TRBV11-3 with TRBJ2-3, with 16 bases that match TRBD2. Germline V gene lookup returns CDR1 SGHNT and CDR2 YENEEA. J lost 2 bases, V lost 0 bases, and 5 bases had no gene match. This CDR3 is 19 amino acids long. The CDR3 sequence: CASSLDIGTSGGVTDTQYF. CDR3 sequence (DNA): TGTGCCAGCAGCTTAGATATAGGGACTAGCGGGGGGGTCACAGATACGCAGTATTTT. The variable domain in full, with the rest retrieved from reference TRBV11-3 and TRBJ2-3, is EAGVVQSPRYKIIEKKQPVAFWCNPISGHNTLYWYLQNLGQGPELLIRYENEEAVDDSQLPKDRFSAERLKGVDSTLKIQPAELGDSAVYLCASSLDIGTSGGVTDTQYFGPGTRLTVL.

The chain's CDR3 is CASRPGLGYEQYF. In nucleotides, the CDR3 is TGTGCCAGCAGGCCGGGACTTGGCTACGAGCAGTACTTC. The chain is built from TRBV2 and TRBJ2-7; possible D gene TRBD2, 6 bases. The germline V gene has CDR1 SNHLY and CDR2 FYNNEI. CDR3 size: 13 residues. The ends were cut back, 6 bases at V and 3 bases at J, with 12 bases in the middle.

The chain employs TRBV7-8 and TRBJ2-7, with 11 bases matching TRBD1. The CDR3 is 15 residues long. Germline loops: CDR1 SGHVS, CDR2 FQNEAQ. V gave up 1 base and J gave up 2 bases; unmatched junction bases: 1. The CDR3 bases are TGTGCCAGCAGCTTAGGGACAGGGGGCCCCTACGAGCAGTACTTC. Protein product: CASSLGTGGPYEQYF.

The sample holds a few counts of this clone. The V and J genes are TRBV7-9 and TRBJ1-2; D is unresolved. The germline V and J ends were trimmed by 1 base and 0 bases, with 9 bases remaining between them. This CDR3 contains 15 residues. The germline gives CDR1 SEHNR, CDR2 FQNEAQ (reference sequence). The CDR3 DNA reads TGTGCCAGCAGCTTAGGGGGAGATTCTAACTATGGCTACACCTTC. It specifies CASSLGGDSNYGYTF.

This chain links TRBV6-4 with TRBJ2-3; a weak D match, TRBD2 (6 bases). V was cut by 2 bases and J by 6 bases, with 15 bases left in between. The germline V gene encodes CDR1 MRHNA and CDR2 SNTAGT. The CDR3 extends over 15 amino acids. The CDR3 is CASSDPGLGVDTQYF. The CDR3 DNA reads TGTGCCAGCAGTGACCCGGGACTGGGGGTCGATACGCAGTATTTT.

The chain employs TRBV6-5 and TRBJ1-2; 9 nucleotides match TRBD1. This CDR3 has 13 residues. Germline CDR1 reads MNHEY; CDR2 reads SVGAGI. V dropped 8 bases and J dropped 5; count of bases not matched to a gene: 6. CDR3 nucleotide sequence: TGTGCCAGCTCAGGACAGGGGACTTATGGCTACACCTTC. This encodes CASSGQGTYGYTF.

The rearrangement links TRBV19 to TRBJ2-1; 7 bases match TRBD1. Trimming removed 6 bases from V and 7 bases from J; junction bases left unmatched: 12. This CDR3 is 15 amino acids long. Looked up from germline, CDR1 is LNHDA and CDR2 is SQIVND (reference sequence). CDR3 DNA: TGTGCCAGTAGCCAATTTTCCGGGACAGTAAATGAGCAGTTCTTC. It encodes CASSQFSGTVNEQFF.

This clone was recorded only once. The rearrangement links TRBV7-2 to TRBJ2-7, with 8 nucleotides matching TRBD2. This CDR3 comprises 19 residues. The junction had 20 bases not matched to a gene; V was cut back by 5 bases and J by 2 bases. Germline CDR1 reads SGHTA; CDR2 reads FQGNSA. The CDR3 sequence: CASSRLWDGTSGSPYEQYF. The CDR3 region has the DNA TGTGCCAGCAGCCGATTATGGGACGGTACTAGCGGATCTCCCTACGAGCAGTACTTC.

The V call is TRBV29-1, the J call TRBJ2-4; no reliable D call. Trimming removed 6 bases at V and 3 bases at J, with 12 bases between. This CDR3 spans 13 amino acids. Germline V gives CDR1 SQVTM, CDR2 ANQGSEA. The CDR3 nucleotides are TGCAGCGTCGTCCTCACGGGCAAAAACATTCAGTACTTC. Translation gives CSVVLTGKNIQYF. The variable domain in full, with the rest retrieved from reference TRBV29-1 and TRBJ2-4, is SAVISQKPSRDICQRGTSLTIQCQVDSQVTMMFWYRQQPGQSLTLIATANQGSEATYESGFVIDKFPISRPNLTFSTLTVSNMSPEDSSIYLCSVVLTGKNIQYFGAGTRLSVL.

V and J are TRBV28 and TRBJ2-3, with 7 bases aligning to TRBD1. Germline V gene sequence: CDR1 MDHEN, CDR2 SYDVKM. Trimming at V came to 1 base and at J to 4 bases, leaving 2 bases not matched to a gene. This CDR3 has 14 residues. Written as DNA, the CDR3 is TGTGCCAGCAGTTTATCGCAGGGGGCAGATACGCAGTATTTT. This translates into CASSLSQGADTQYF.

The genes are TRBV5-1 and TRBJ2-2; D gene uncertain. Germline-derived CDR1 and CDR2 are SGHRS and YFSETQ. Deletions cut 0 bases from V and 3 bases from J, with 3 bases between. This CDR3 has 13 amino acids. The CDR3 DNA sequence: TGCGCCAGCAGCTTGGCCGACACCGGGGAGCTGTTTTTT. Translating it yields CASSLADTGELFF.

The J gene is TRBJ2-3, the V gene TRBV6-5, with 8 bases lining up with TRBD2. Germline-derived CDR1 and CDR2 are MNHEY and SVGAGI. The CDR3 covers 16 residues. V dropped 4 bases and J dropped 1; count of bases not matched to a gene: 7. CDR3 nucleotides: TGTGCCAGCAGTTCAGCGGGAGCGGGGGGCACAGATACGCAGTATTTT. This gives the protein CASSSAGAGGTDTQYF.